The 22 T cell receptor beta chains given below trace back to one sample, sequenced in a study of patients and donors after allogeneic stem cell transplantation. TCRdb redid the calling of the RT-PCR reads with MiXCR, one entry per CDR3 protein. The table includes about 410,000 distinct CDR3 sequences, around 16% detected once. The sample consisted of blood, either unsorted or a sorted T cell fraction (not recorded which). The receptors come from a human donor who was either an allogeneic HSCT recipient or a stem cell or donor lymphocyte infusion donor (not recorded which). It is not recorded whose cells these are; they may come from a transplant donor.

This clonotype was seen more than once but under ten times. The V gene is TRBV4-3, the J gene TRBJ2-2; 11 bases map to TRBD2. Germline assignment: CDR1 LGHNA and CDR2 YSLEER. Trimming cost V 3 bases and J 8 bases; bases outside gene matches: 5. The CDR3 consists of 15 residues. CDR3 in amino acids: CASSHLAGGPGELFF. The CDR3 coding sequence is TGCGCCAGCAGCCACCTAGCGGGGGGTCCAGGGGAGCTGTTTTTT.

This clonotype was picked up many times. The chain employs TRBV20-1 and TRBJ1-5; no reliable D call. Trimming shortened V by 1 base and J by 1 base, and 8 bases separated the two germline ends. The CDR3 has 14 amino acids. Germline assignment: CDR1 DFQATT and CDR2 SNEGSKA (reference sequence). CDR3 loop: CSARGVISNQPQHF. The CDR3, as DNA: TGCAGTGCTAGAGGGGTAATCAGCAATCAGCCCCAGCATTTT.

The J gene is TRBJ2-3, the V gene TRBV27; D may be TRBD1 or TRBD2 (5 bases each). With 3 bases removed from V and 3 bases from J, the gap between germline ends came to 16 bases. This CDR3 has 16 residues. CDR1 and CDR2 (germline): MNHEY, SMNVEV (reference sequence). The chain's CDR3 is CASSLGRGVRTDTQYF. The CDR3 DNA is TGTGCCAGCAGTTTGGGCCGAGGGGTTAGAACAGATACGCAGTATTTT.

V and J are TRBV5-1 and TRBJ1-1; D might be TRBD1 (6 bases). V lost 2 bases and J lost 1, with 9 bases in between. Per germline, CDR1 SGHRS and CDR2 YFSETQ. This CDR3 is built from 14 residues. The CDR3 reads CASSFAGQNTEAFF. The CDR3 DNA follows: TGCGCCAGCAGCTTTGCGGGACAGAACACTGAAGCTTTCTTT.

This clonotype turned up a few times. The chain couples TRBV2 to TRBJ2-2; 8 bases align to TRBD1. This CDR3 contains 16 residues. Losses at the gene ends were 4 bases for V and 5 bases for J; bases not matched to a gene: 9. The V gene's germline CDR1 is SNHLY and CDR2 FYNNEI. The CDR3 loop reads CASSVSGQGKTGELFF. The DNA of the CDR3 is TGTGCCAGCAGTGTTTCCGGACAGGGTAAAACCGGGGAGCTGTTTTTT.

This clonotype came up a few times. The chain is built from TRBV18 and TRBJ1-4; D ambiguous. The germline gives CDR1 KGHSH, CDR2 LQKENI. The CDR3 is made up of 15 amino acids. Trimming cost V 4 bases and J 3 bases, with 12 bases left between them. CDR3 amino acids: CASSRRTGANEKLFF. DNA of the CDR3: TGTGCCAGCTCACGCAGGACCGGGGCTAATGAAAAACTGTTTTTT.

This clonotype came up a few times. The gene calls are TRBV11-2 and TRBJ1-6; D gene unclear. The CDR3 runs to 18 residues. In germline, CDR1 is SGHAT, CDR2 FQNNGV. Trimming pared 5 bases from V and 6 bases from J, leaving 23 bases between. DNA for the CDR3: TGTGCCAGCAGCCCCGTGGTGTTTCGCGGGCACAGTAATTCACCCCTCCACTTT. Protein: CASSPVVFRGHSNSPLHF.

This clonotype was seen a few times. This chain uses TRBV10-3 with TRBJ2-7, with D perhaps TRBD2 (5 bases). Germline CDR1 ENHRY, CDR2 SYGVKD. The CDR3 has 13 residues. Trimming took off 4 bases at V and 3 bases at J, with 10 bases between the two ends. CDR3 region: CAISGGLDYEQYF. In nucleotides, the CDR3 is TGTGCCATCAGTGGAGGGTTGGACTACGAGCAGTACTTC.

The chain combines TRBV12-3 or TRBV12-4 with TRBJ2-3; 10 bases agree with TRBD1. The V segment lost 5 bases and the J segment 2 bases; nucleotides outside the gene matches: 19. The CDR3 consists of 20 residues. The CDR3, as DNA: TGTGCCAGCAGTGTCAGACAGGGGGCAACTAGCGGACCGCCCACAGATACGCAGTATTTT. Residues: CASSVRQGATSGPPTDTQYF.

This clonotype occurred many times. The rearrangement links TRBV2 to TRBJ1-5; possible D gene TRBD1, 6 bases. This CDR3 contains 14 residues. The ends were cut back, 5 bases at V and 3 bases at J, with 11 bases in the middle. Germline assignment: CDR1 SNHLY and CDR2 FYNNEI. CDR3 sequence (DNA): TGTGCCAGCAGTACCGGGACACCCAATCAGCCCCAGCATTTT. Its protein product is CASSTGTPNQPQHF.

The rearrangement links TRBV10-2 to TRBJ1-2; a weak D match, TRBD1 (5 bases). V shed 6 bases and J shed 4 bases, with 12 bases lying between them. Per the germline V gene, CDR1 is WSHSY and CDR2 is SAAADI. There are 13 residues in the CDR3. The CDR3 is CASRKTAIYGYTF. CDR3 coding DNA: TGCGCCAGCAGGAAGACAGCGATCTATGGCTACACCTTC.

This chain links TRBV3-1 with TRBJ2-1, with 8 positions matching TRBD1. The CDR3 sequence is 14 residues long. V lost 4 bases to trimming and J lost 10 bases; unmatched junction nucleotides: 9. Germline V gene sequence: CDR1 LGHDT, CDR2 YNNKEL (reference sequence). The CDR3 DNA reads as TGTGCCAGCAGCCCCGGACAGGGCCAGGGAGAGCAGTTCTTC. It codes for CASSPGQGQGEQFF.

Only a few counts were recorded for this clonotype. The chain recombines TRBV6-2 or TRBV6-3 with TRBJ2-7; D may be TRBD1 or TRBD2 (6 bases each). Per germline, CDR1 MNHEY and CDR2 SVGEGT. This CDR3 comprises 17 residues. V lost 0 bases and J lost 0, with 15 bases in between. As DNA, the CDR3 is TGTGCCAGCAGTTACTCTACGGGGGCGGGATACTCCTACGAGCAGTACTTC. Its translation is CASSYSTGAGYSYEQYF.

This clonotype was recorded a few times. The CDR3 bases are TGTGCTAGGTACGAGCAGTACTTC. This gives the protein CARYEQYF. This chain uses TRBV7-7 with TRBJ2-7; D call uncertain. The CDR3 consists of 8 residues. Germline V gene lookup returns CDR1 SSHAT and CDR2 FNYEAQ (reference sequence). The full variable domain, its missing parts supplied by reference TRBV7-7 and TRBJ2-7, is GAGVSQSPRYKVTKRGQDVTLRCDPISSHATLYWYQQALGQGPEFLTYFNYEAQPDKSGLPSDRFSAERPEGSISTLTIQRTEQRDSAMYRCARYEQYFGPGTRLTVT.

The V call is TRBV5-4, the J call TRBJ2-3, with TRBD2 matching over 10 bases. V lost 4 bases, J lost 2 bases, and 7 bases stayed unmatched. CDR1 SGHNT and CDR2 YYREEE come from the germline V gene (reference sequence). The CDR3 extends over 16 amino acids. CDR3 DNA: TGTGCCAGCAGCCCTGGGACTAGCGATTCCACAGATACGCAGTATTTT. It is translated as CASSPGTSDSTDTQYF.

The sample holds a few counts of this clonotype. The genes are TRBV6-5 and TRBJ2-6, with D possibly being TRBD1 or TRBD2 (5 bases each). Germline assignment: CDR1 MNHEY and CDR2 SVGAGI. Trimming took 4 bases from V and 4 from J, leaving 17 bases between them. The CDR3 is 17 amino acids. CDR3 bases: TGTGCCAGCAGTTTTCGGGGACGGTCCTCCGGGGCCAACGTCCTGACTTTC. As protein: CASSFRGRSSGANVLTF.

The CDR3 nucleotides are TGTGCCAGCAGCAGAGGACAGGTTGGAGGGGAGCAGTTCTTC. The encoded protein is CASSRGQVGGEQFF. This sequence joins TRBV5-5 and TRBJ2-1; a weak D match, TRBD1 (7 bases). The germline CDR1 and CDR2 sequences are SGHKS and YYEKEE (reference sequence). The V end lost 4 bases, the J end lost 10 bases, and 18 bases lay between the germline ends. The CDR3 has 14 residues.

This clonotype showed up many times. The CDR3 DNA reads TGCAGTGCCGGACTAGCGGGAGGGCGGGAGCTGTTTTTT. It encodes CSAGLAGGRELFF. The chain combines TRBV20-1 with TRBJ2-2, with 15 bases fitting TRBD2. Germline CDR1 is DFQATT and CDR2 is SNEGSKA (reference sequence). The V and J ends lost 6 bases and 9 bases, in that order; junction bases with no gene match: 2. This CDR3 is built from 13 residues.

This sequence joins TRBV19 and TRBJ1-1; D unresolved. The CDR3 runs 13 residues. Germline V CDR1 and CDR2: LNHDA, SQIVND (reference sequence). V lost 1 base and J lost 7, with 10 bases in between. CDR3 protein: CASSIAGDGEAFF. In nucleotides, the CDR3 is TGTGCCAGTAGTATAGCCGGGGATGGTGAAGCTTTCTTT.

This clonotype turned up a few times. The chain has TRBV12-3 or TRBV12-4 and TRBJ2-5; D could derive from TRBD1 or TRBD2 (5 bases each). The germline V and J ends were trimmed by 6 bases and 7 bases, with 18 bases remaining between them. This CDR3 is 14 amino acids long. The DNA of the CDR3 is TGTGCCAGCAGCGTCGGGACCCACGCAGGGACCCAGTACTTC. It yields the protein CASSVGTHAGTQYF.

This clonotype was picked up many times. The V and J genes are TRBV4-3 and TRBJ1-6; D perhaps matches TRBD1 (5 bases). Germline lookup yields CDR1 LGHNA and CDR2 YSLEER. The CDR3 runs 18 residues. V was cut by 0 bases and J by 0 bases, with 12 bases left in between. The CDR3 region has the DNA TGCGCCAGCAGCCAAGATCGAGGTGACAGCTCCTATAATTCACCCCTCCACTTT. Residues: CASSQDRGDSSYNSPLHF.

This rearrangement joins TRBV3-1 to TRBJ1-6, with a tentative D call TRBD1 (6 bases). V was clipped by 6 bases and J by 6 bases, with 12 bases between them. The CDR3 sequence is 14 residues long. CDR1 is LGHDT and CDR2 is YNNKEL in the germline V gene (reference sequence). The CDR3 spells CASSRGGGNSPLHF. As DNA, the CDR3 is TGTGCCAGCAGTAGGGGAGGGGGTAATTCACCCCTCCACTTT.